The next 24 T cell receptor beta chains were all read from a single sample in a study of blood T cell repertoires in COVID-19. Produced via immunoSEQ multiplex PCR; TCRdb's table is partial and in-frame only. The sample holds around 360,000 clones, 80% to 90% seen once. The sequenced sample was PBMCs or T cells enriched from blood (not recorded which). These receptors all stem from a man aged 40-55 years in a cohort exposed to, infected with or recovered from COVID-19 (not recorded which).

The chain links TRBV27 to TRBJ2-1; TRBD1 might be the D (6 bases). The CDR3 contains 17 residues. Trimming removed 5 bases at V and 1 base at J, with 18 bases between. CDR1 and CDR2 from the germline V gene are MNHEY and SMNVEV (reference sequence). CDR3 sequence: CASSSARDIQSYNEQFF. DNA for the CDR3: TGTGCCAGCAGTAGCGCCAGGGACATTCAGTCCTACAATGAGCAGTTCTTC.

This clone was observed a single time. This chain connects TRBV29-1 to TRBJ2-1, with TRBD2 identical over 11 bases. The CDR3 loop spans 15 amino acids. The J segment lost 6 bases and the V segment lost 4 bases, leaving 8 bases of the junction unmatched. Germline V lookup: CDR1 SQVTM, CDR2 ANQGSEA. CDR3 residues: CSVADSGRAPNEQFF. The CDR3, as DNA: TGCAGCGTTGCGGATAGCGGGAGGGCCCCCAATGAGCAGTTCTTC.

The chain links TRBV5-1 to TRBJ2-7, with 8 positions matching TRBD2. Unmatched junction bases numbered 1, after V lost 0 bases and J lost 2 bases. The germline V gene has CDR1 SGHRS and CDR2 YFSETQ. The CDR3 spans 14 residues. The CDR3 nucleotides read TGCGCCAGCAGCTTGGCCGGGAGGGCCTACGAGCAGTACTTC. Translating it yields CASSLAGRAYEQYF.

Of note for this clone: The junction and the germline gene differ at one end; a read error may be behind it. The genes are TRBV9 and TRBJ2-3; 9 bases align to TRBD2. The germline gives CDR1 SGDLS, CDR2 YYNGEE. The length of the CDR3 is 15 residues. CDR3 sequence: CASSVAGVGTDTQYF. CDR3 bases: TGTGCCAGCAGTGTAGCGGGAGTTGGTACAGATACGCAGTATTTT.

The rearrangement links TRBV7-2 to TRBJ1-3; TRBD1 agrees at 8 bases. CDR1 SGHTA and CDR2 FQGNSA come from the germline V gene. J gave up 8 bases and V 2 bases, and 8 bases lay outside the gene matches. The CDR3 covers 15 residues. CDR3 loop: CASSLFQGAVDTIYF. DNA of the CDR3: TGTGCCAGCAGCTTATTTCAGGGGGCAGTGGACACCATATATTTT. The full variable domain, in which reference TRBV7-2 and TRBJ1-3 provide the parts outside the CDR3, is GAGVSQSPSNKVTEKGKDVELRCDPISGHTALYWYRQSLGQGLEFLIYFQGNSAPDKSGLPSDRFSAERTGGSVSTLTIQRTQQEDSAVYLCASSLFQGAVDTIYFGEGSWLTVV.

The V and J genes are TRBV5-1 and TRBJ2-5; D is possibly TRBD1 (5 bases). V lost 4 bases and J lost 4, with 11 bases in between. The CDR3 length is 13 residues. Germline CDR1 reads SGHRS; CDR2 reads YFSETQ. As DNA, the CDR3 is TGCGCCAGCAGCGGGGCCCCGGGAGAGACCCAGTACTTC. Translating gives CASSGAPGETQYF.

The chain carries TRBV6-5 and TRBJ2-2; TRBD2 matches at 11 bases. The CDR3 totals 15 residues. The germline CDR1 and CDR2 sequences are MNHEY and SVGAGI. With V trimmed by 6 bases and J by 7 bases, 7 bases remained unmatched. CDR3 nucleotides: TGTGCCAGCAGACAACCGACTAGCGGGATCGGGGAGCTGTTTTTT. This sequence encodes CASRQPTSGIGELFF.

This clone was seen only once. This chain uses TRBV7-2 with TRBJ2-7, with a tentative D call TRBD1 (5 bases). Trimming stripped 2 bases from V and 6 bases from J, with 14 bases between. This CDR3 is 14 amino acids long. Germline V gives CDR1 SGHTA, CDR2 FQGNSA. The CDR3 nucleotides are TGTGCCAGCAGCTTAATTCAAGGGGTGGGCGAGCAGTACTTC. It translates to CASSLIQGVGEQYF. Supplemented by reference TRBV7-2 and TRBJ2-7, the full variable domain reads GAGVSQSPSNKVTEKGKDVELRCDPISGHTALYWYRQSLGQGLEFLIYFQGNSAPDKSGLPSDRFSAERTGGSVSTLTIQRTQQEDSAVYLCASSLIQGVGEQYFGPGTRLTVT.

The chain couples TRBV9 to TRBJ1-2, with 12 bases lining up with TRBD1. This CDR3 region has 16 residues. CDR1 is SGDLS, CDR2 YYNGEE, per germline. V was pared by 3 bases and J by 6 bases, with 9 bases of the junction left unmatched. This CDR3 reads CASSAYGTGGRDGYTF. DNA for the CDR3: TGTGCCAGCAGCGCCTACGGGACAGGGGGCCGGGATGGCTACACCTTC. Variable domain in full (rest from reference TRBV9 and TRBJ1-2): DSGVTQTPKHLITATGQRVTLRCSPRSGDLSVYWYQQSLDQGLQFLIQYYNGEERAKGNILERFSAQQFPDLHSELNLSSLELGDSALYFCASSAYGTGGRDGYTFGSGTRLTVV.

This clone was picked up a small number of times. The chain has TRBV9 and TRBJ2-1; TRBD2 agrees at 9 bases. Germline V gene data show CDR1 as SGDLS and CDR2 as YYNGEE. CDR3 length: 15 amino acids. V lost 2 bases and J lost 2; bases outside the gene matches: 2. The CDR3 is CASSVRLAAYNEQFF. The CDR3 DNA follows: TGTGCCAGCAGCGTGAGACTAGCGGCCTACAATGAGCAGTTCTTC.

This clone was counted only a few times. The genes are TRBV6-5 and TRBJ1-5; D is unclear. The V and J ends lost 6 bases and 1 base respectively, with 13 bases between them. CDR1 and CDR2 (germline): MNHEY, SVGAGI. The CDR3 totals 15 residues. As DNA, the CDR3 is TGTGCCAGCAGCCCCGCGGGAGGGAGCAATCAGCCCCAGCATTTT. This codes for CASSPAGGSNQPQHF.

The chain recombines TRBV6-5 with TRBJ1-1, with 7 positions matching TRBD1. With 7 bases clipped from V and 4 bases from J, the junction kept 9 bases outside the gene matches. Germline V gene sequence: CDR1 MNHEY, CDR2 SVGAGI. The CDR3 spans 14 residues. CDR3 DNA sequence: TGTGCCAGCACCTTGGGGGCAGGGGGCACTGAAGCTTTCTTT. It translates to CASTLGAGGTEAFF.

The V call is TRBV25-1, the J call TRBJ1-5; D gene unclear. Trimming cost V 3 bases and J 7 bases, with 10 bases left between them. This CDR3 has 13 amino acids. Germline V gene data show CDR1 as MGHDK and CDR2 as SYGVNS. The CDR3 spells CASSDWEAQPQHF. The CDR3 nucleotides read TGTGCCAGCAGTGATTGGGAGGCCCAGCCCCAGCATTTT.

The gene calls are TRBV5-1 and TRBJ1-2; 8 positions match TRBD1. Germline CDR1 SGHRS, CDR2 YFSETQ. After removal of 0 bases from V and 4 bases from J, the junction contained 5 bases not matched to a gene. This CDR3 has 15 amino acids. In nucleotides, the CDR3 is TGCGCCAGCAGCTTGGCCGGGCAGGGGGCCTATGGCTACACCTTC. This gives the protein CASSLAGQGAYGYTF.

As for this clone: This CDR3 is also generated by other DNA sequences in the sample. CDR3 bases: TGTGCCAGCAGTGAATCAGGGGGCGGGAATCAGCCCCAGCATTTT. Translating it yields CASSESGGGNQPQHF. The rearrangement links TRBV2 to TRBJ1-5; 8 bases match TRBD1. CDR3 size: 15 residues. Germline V CDR1 and CDR2: SNHLY, FYNNEI. V gave up 2 bases and J gave up 4 bases; unmatched junction bases: 4.

The rearrangement uses TRBV9 and TRBJ1-4; a possible D gene is TRBD1 (6 bases). Deletions cut 0 bases from V and 7 bases from J, with 19 bases between. Germline CDR1 is SGDLS and CDR2 is YYNGEE. The CDR3 covers 17 residues. The CDR3 is CASSVGEVSTGSEKLFF. The CDR3 DNA is TGTGCCAGCAGCGTAGGGGAAGTGAGTACAGGGAGTGAAAAACTGTTTTTT.

V and J are TRBV4-1 and TRBJ2-1; 10 bases agree with TRBD2. The CDR3 sequence is 17 residues long. Per germline, CDR1 MGHRA and CDR2 YSYEKL. The ends lost 1 base at V and 6 bases at J; junction bases unmatched: 9. The CDR3 nucleotides read TGCGCCAGCAGCCAAGTCCCCAGCGGGAGGGCGGGCAATGAGCAGTTCTTC. Its protein is CASSQVPSGRAGNEQFF.

This sequence joins TRBV2 and TRBJ1-5; TRBD1 agrees at 10 bases. CDR3 length: 14 amino acids. Trimming cost V 8 bases and J 6 bases; bases outside gene matches: 7. CDR1 is SNHLY and CDR2 is FYNNEI in the germline V gene. CDR3 loop: CASQSDRGTQPQHF. The CDR3 region has the DNA TGTGCCAGCCAATCGGACAGGGGGACTCAGCCCCAGCATTTT.

In DNA, the CDR3 is TGCGCCAGCAGCCCCAACCCCGGGAGAGGCTCAGATACGCAGTATTTT. This gives the protein CASSPNPGRGSDTQYF. The rearrangement links TRBV4-1 to TRBJ2-3; a possible D gene is TRBD2 (6 bases). Between the trimmed V and J ends, which lost 4 bases and 4 bases, there was a span of 18 bases. This CDR3 is built from 16 residues. Germline loops: CDR1 MGHRA, CDR2 YSYEKL.

The rearrangement uses TRBV5-1 and TRBJ2-3; 8 positions agree with TRBD2. The CDR3 spans 14 residues. Trimming removed 3 bases from V and 7 bases from J; junction bases left unmatched: 7. Germline V gives CDR1 SGHRS, CDR2 YFSETQ. The CDR3 region has the DNA TGCGCCAGCAGCTCTAGCGGGCAGATGAATACGCAGTATTTT. Translated, it gives CASSSSGQMNTQYF.

The J gene is TRBJ2-2, the V gene TRBV11-2, with D perhaps TRBD1 (8 bases). CDR1 is SGHAT and CDR2 is FQNNGV in the germline V gene. This CDR3 spans 16 amino acids. The V and J ends lost 7 bases and 3 bases respectively, with 18 bases between them. The CDR3 nucleotides are TGTGCCAGCACCACAGGGGGGGGTAGTGACACCGGGGAGCTGTTTTTT. Translation gives CASTTGGGSDTGELFF.

The rearrangement joins TRBV6-5 to TRBJ1-3; 10 bases match TRBD1. Trimming cost V 7 bases and J 2 bases; bases outside gene matches: 5. The CDR3 consists of 15 residues. Per the germline V gene, CDR1 is MNHEY and CDR2 is SVGAGI. CDR3 in amino acids: CASKAGQGPGNTIYF. The CDR3 DNA follows: TGTGCCAGCAAAGCGGGACAGGGGCCTGGAAACACCATATATTTT.

The V and J genes are TRBV21-1 and TRBJ2-1; TRBD2, the D gene given by the table, was not confirmed from the DNA. TRBV21-1 is a documented pseudogene. The CDR3 loop spans 17 amino acids. The chain's CDR3 is CASKWSSGRFMYNEQFF. The CDR3 coding sequence is TGTGCCAGCAAGTGGTCTAGCGGGAGGTTCATGTACAATGAGCAGTTCTTC.

On this clone itself: Within the sample, other DNA sequences also encode this same CDR3. This chain links TRBV7-8 with TRBJ2-7, with a tentative D call TRBD2 (5 bases). Germline lookup yields CDR1 SGHVS and CDR2 FQNEAQ. Trimming pared 7 bases from V and 4 bases from J, leaving 14 bases between. There are 13 residues in the CDR3. CDR3: CASTTGGRYEQYF. CDR3 nucleotide sequence: TGTGCCAGCACCACCGGAGGCAGATACGAGCAGTACTTC. The whole variable domain, filled in from reference TRBV7-8 and TRBJ2-7, reads GAGVSQSPRYKVAKRGQDVALRCDPISGHVSLFWYQQALGQGPEFLTYFQNEAQLDKSGLPSDRFFAERPEGSVSTLKIQRTQQEDSAVYLCASTTGGRYEQYFGPGTRLTVT.